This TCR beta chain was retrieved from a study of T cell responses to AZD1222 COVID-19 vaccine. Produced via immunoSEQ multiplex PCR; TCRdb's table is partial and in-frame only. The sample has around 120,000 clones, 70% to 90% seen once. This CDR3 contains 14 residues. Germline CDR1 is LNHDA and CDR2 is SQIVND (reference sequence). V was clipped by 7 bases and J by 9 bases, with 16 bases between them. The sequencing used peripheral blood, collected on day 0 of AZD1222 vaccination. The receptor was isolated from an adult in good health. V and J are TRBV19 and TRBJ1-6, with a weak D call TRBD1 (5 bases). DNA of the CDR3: TGTGCCAGTAATAGGGGTACCACCGGTTCACCCCTCCACTTT. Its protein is CASNRGTTGSPLHF. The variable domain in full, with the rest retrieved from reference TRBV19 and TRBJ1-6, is DGGITQSPKYLFRKEGQNVTLSCEQNLNHDAMYWYRQDPGQGLRLIYYSQIVNDFQKGDIAEGYSVSREKKESFPLTVTSAQKNPTAFYLCASNRGTTGSPLHFGNGTRLTVT.